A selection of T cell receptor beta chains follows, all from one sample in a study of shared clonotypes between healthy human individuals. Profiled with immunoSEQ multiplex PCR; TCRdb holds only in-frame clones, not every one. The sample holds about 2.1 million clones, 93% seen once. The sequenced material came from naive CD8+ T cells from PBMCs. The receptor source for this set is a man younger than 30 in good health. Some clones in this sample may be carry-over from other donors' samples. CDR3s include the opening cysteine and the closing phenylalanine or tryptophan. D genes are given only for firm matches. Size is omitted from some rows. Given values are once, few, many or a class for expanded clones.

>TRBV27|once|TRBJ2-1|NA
TGTGCCAGCAAGGACGGGGGGCTCTACAATGAGCAGTTCTTC
CASKDGGLYNEQFF
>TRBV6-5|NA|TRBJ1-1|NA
TGTGCCAGCAAGGGTGGGTCGAGCACTGAAGCTTTCTTT
CASKGGSSTEAFF
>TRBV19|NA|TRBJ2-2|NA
TGTGCCAGTAGTATAGTGCCCTTCCGAGGGACGGGCCCGAACACCGGGGAGCTGTTTTTT
CASSIVPFRGTGPNTGELFF
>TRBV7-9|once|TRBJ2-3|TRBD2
TGTGCCAGCAGCACACTAGCGGACGGCACAGATACGCAGTATTTT
CASSTLADGTDTQYF
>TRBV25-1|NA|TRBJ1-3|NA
TGTGCCAGCAGTGGAGCATATGGAAACACCATATATTTT
CASSGAYGNTIYF
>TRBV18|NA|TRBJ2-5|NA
TGTGCCAGCTCACGGGACAACGGGTACGAAGAGACCCAGTACTTC
CASSRDNGYEETQYF
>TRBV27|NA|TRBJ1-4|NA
TGTGCCAGCAGCCCCACTATCCGTGCAACTAATGAAAAACTGTTTTTT
CASSPTIRATNEKLFF
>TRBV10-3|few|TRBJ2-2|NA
TGTGCCATCAGGCCCGTTCTAGGTACCGGGGAGCTGTTTTTT
CAIRPVLGTGELFF
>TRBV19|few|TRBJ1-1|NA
TGTGCCAGTAGAACGATTGACACGGACACTGAAGCTTTCTTT
CASRTIDTDTEAFF
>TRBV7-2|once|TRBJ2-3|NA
TGTGCCAGCAGCGGTCTCTATGGTACCGATACGCAGTATTTT
CASSGLYGTDTQYF
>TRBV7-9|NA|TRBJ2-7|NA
TGTGCCAGCAGCCCGGCGTGGTCCTACGAGCAGTACTTC
CASSPAWSYEQYF
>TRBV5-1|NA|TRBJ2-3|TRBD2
TGCGCCAGCAGCTCGGTCCTAGCGGAGGGAGCAGATACGCAGTATTTT
CASSSVLAEGADTQYF
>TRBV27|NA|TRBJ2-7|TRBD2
TGTGCCAGCAGTTGGACTAGCGCTAGCTCCTACGAGCAGTACTTC
CASSWTSASSYEQYF
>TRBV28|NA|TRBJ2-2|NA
TGTGCCAGCAGTTTTGAGCGGAGCTTGATATTGAACACCGGGGAGCTGTTTTTT
CASSFERSLILNTGELFF
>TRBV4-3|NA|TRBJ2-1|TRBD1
TGCGCCAGCAGCCATCCACCAGGGGGAGCCGGAGACAATGAGCAGTTCTTC
CASSHPPGGAGDNEQFF
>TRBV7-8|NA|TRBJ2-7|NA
TGTGCCAGCAGCTTAGAAGCTAGGAGCGAGCAGTACTTC
CASSLEARSEQYF
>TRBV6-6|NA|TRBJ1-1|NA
TGTGCCAGTGGACTGCTGAACACTGAAGCTTTCTTT
CASGLLNTEAFF
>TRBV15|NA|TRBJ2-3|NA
TGTGCCACCAGCAGACGCAGGGATCTCACAGATACGCAGTATTTT
CATSRRRDLTDTQYF
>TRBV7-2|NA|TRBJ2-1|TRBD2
TGTGCCAGCACCTTAACTAGCGGTTCCTACAATGAGCAGTTCTTC
CASTLTSGSYNEQFF
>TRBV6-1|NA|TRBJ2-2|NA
TGTGCCAGCAGTGAAGTCGGTGTTGTTGACGGGGAGCTGTTTTTT
CASSEVGVVDGELFF
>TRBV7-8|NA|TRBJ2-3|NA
TGTGCCAGCAGCTTATCGACTACCACAGATACGCAGTATTTT
CASSLSTTTDTQYF
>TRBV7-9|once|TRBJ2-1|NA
TGTGCCAGCAGCTTAGTGCAGGGATCCCACAATGAGCAGTTCTTC
CASSLVQGSHNEQFF
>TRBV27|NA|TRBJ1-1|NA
TGTGCCAGCAGTTACGGGGGTACCACTGAAGCTTTCTTT
CASSYGGTTEAFF